Listed here is a single T cell receptor beta chain. The antigen remains unidentified. This sample is part of a study of CD8+ T cells in alopecia areata. Study at large: Oral tofacitinib, 5 to 10 mg twice daily, was given in an open-label trial.

V dropped 3 bases and J dropped 6; count of bases not matched to a gene: 5. The CDR3 covers 13 residues. In germline, CDR1 is SGHDT, CDR2 YYEEEE. Findings and caveats of the study: Affected scalp, especially in alopecia totalis/universalis, had a higher clonality than normal scalp did.

TCR sequencing used cDNA made by reverse transcription of extracted RNA. Profiled with immunoSEQ multiplex PCR; TCRdb holds only in-frame clones, not every one. The data hold 150,000 to 200,000 clones, with about 60% observed a single time. The receptor comes from a human donor with alopecia areata. The sample consisted of CD4+ T cells sorted from blood, taken at week 0. The V and J genes are TRBV5-6 and TRBJ1-2, with 7 positions matching TRBD1. The CDR3 DNA sequence: TGTGCCAGCAGCTCCACAGGGGCCAATGGCTACACCTTC. Translated, it gives CASSSTGANGYTF. The complete variable domain, with remaining parts taken from reference TRBV5-6 and TRBJ1-2, reads DAGVTQSPTHLIKTRGQQVTLRCSPKSGHDTVSWYQQALGQGPQFIFQYYEEEERQRGNFPDRFSGHQFPNYSSELNVNALLLGDSALYLCASSSTGANGYTFGSGTRLTVV.